This entry describes one TCR beta chain. Grouping used clinical history reported by participants in a survey and questionnaire. Repertoires were generated with immunoSEQ multiplex PCR, while TCRdb's copy carries only in-frame clones and drops some. The profile shows under 300,000 clones, roughly four fifths of them singletons. This entry is derived from a study of blood T cell repertoires in COVID-19. About the research overall: Sites in the United States, Italy and Spain provided acute and convalescent COVID-19 samples.

The CDR3 length is 17 residues. V lost 5 bases to trimming and J lost 5 bases; unmatched junction nucleotides: 10. CDR1 and CDR2 from the germline V gene are SGHTA and FQGTGA. V is TRBV7-3 and J is TRBJ2-1; 12 bases fit TRBD2. This receptor was taken from a man aged 50 to 60 who had recovered from COVID-19. The sample consisted of PBMCs or T cells enriched from blood (not recorded which). CDR3 in amino acids: CASSLTSGRFLDNEQFF. The CDR3 DNA is TGTGCCAGCAGCCTGACTAGCGGGAGATTCCTTGACAATGAGCAGTTCTTC.